One and the same sample provided the 11 T cell receptor beta chains below, sequenced in a study of blood T cells in healthy people across ages. Through a sample-barcoded 5' primer and a J-beta primer mix, a second PCR was run for roughly 6 to 11 cycles. TCRdb re-called the 5' RACE reads through MiXCR, storing one row per CDR3 protein. The sample carries over a million distinct CDR3 sequences, around 40% recorded once. The sequencing sample was made of blood. These receptors all stem from a woman aged 18-30 years in good health.

On this clonotype: A much larger clone sits a single nucleotide away, making a read error possible. This chain joins TRBV28 and TRBJ2-1; 9 positions match TRBD2. The CDR3 length is 17 residues. Germline CDR1 reads MDHEN; CDR2 reads SYDVKM. CDR3 region: CASSFLSSGRIKNEQSF. CDR3 bases: TGTGCCAGCAGTTTCTTGTCCAGCGGGAGGATCAAAAATGAGCAGTCCTTC.

A few counts support this clonotype. This chain joins TRBV4-3 and TRBJ2-1, with D uncertain. The V gene's germline CDR1 is LGHNA and CDR2 YSLEER. CDR3 length: 14 residues. The V gene lost 5 bases and the J gene lost 7 bases, with 15 bases spanning the gap. The CDR3 reads CASSLLTPGNEQFF. CDR3 sequence (DNA): TGCGCCAGCAGCTTGCTGACCCCCGGGAATGAGCAGTTCTTC.

The chain links TRBV2 to TRBJ1-5, with D tentatively TRBD1 (6 bases). V lost 7 bases to trimming and J lost 2 bases, with 18 bases between them. The CDR3 spans 16 residues. Germline CDR1 and CDR2: SNHLY and FYNNEI. The CDR3 loop reads CASKADRGPGNQPQHF. CDR3 DNA: TGTGCCAGCAAGGCCGATCGGGGGCCTGGCAATCAGCCCCAGCATTTT.

The rearrangement uses TRBV4-1 and TRBJ2-6; no definite D call. CDR3 length: 15 residues. The V gene lost 2 bases and the J gene lost 2 bases, with 7 bases spanning the gap. Germline CDR1 reads MGHRA; CDR2 reads YSYEKL. CDR3: CASSQLLPGANVLTF. CDR3 coding DNA: TGCGCCAGCAGCCAATTACTCCCTGGGGCCAACGTCCTGACTTTC.

The chain recombines TRBV2 with TRBJ2-7, with D possibly called TRBD1 or TRBD2 (7 bases each). V was trimmed by 6 bases and J by 5 bases, leaving 23 bases between them. The length of the CDR3 is 16 residues. Germline lookup yields CDR1 SNHLY and CDR2 FYNNEI. The CDR3 is CASSDQGGRIGNEQYF. CDR3 coding DNA: TGTGCCAGCAGCGACCAGGGGGGGCGTATAGGTAACGAGCAGTACTTC.

This clonotype turned up a few times. V gene TRBV4-3 combines with J gene TRBJ2-1, with TRBD2 matching 7 bases. With 0 bases clipped from V and 1 base from J, the junction kept 3 bases outside the gene matches. The CDR3 has 16 residues. CDR1 LGHNA and CDR2 YSLEER come from the germline V gene. This chain's CDR3 is CASSQDNGRSYNEQFF. CDR3 nucleotide sequence: TGCGCCAGCAGCCAAGATAACGGGAGGTCCTACAATGAGCAGTTCTTC.

The rearrangement links TRBV3-1 to TRBJ2-6; the D is unclear. This CDR3 spans 15 amino acids. Trimming left V 1 base short and J 2 bases short, with 6 bases between. In germline, CDR1 is LGHDT, CDR2 YNNKEL (reference sequence). The CDR3 DNA reads as TGTGCCAGCAGCCAAGGGGTGACTGGGGCCAACGTCCTGACTTTC. It translates to CASSQGVTGANVLTF.

This chain joins TRBV29-1 and TRBJ2-4; TRBD1 is a possible D gene (6 bases). Germline values: CDR1 SQVTM, CDR2 ANQGSEA. The CDR3 is 12 residues long. The V gene lost 4 bases and the J gene lost 4 bases, with 8 bases spanning the gap. The CDR3 nucleotides read TGCAGCGTTGCGGACAGTAAAAACATTCAGTACTTC. This sequence encodes CSVADSKNIQYF.

The chain is built from TRBV4-1 and TRBJ1-3, with D possibly matching TRBD1 (6 bases). The CDR3 consists of 17 residues. Per germline, CDR1 MGHRA and CDR2 YSYEKL. V lost 1 base, J lost 0 bases, and 13 bases lay in between. CDR3 sequence (DNA): TGCGCCAGCAGCCAAGCCGGGACATTCGTCTCTGGAAACACCATATATTTT. This encodes CASSQAGTFVSGNTIYF.

The table lists this clonotype with many counts. This sequence joins TRBV10-3 and TRBJ2-1; perhaps TRBD2 as D (6 bases). The germline V and J ends were trimmed by 11 bases and 0 bases, with 14 bases remaining between them. There are 14 residues in the CDR3. Germline V lookup: CDR1 ENHRY, CDR2 SYGVKD. CDR3 nucleotide sequence: TGTGCCGCTACTAGCTCTAACTCCTACAATGAGCAGTTCTTC. Translating it yields CAATSSNSYNEQFF.

The chain links TRBV6-6 to TRBJ2-3; D not certain. This CDR3 spans 13 amino acids. In germline, CDR1 is MNHNY, CDR2 SVGAGI (reference sequence). The V end was cut by 6 bases, the J end by 2 bases, with 9 bases between. DNA of the CDR3: TGTGCCAGCAGCAATCGCATCACAGATACGCAGTATTTT. Protein sequence: CASSNRITDTQYF.